What follows are 31 T cell receptor beta chains derived from one specimen sequenced in a study of control samples from healthy donors and cancer patients. Using immunoSEQ multiplex PCR, the repertoire was profiled, and TCRdb retains in-frame clones only, with some absent. Of some 120,000 clones in the sample, more than 85% were seen once. Sequencing used blood. These receptors were collected from a man in his late teens or twenties in good health.

Points on this clone: Other nucleotide sequences from this sample produce the same CDR3. The chain carries TRBV29-1 and TRBJ1-2; TRBD1 agrees at 7 bases. V lost 4 bases and J lost 5; bases outside the gene matches: 1. CDR1 SQVTM and CDR2 ANQGSEA come from the germline V gene. The CDR3 has 11 amino acids. The DNA for the CDR3 is TGCAGCGTTGGACAGGGATATGGCTACACCTTC. It yields the protein CSVGQGYGYTF.

This chain uses TRBV24-1 with TRBJ2-7, with D possibly matching TRBD2 (7 bases). The V gene lost 9 bases and the J gene lost 2 bases, with 16 bases spanning the gap. Germline lookup yields CDR1 KGHDR and CDR2 SFDVKD. CDR3 length: 14 amino acids. In DNA form, the CDR3 reads TGTGCCACCTCAGAAGGGGGGAGGGCCTACGAGCAGTACTTC. Amino acid sequence: CATSEGGRAYEQYF.

The CDR3 DNA is TGTGCCAGCCTCCGACAGACCTTAAGCAATCAGCCCCAGCATTTT. Its protein is CASLRQTLSNQPQHF. This chain joins TRBV28 and TRBJ1-5, with a possible D match to TRBD1 (5 bases). The CDR3 is 15 amino acids. Per the germline V gene, CDR1 is MDHEN and CDR2 is SYDVKM. Trimming removed 8 bases at V and 1 base at J, with 15 bases between.

The chain has TRBV7-8 and TRBJ2-3; no reliable D call. The CDR3 has 13 residues. Trimming cost V 5 bases and J 14 bases, with 20 bases left between them. The germline CDR1 and CDR2 sequences are SGHVS and FQNEAQ. The CDR3 sequence: CASSPDWNLPGYF. The CDR3 bases are TGTGCCAGCAGCCCCGACTGGAATCTTCCGGGGTATTTT.

This clone was found many times. The chain employs TRBV6-5 and TRBJ1-2, with D hard to call. CDR1 and CDR2 from the germline V gene are MNHEY and SVGAGI. V was clipped by 4 bases and J by 0 bases, with 6 bases between them. CDR3 length equals 13 residues. The CDR3 here is CASSSTANYGYTF. Written as DNA, the CDR3 is TGTGCCAGCAGTTCTACAGCTAACTATGGCTACACCTTC.

The gene calls are TRBV10-2 and TRBJ1-6; the D is unclear. The CDR3 loop spans 15 amino acids. Germline V gene data show CDR1 as WSHSY and CDR2 as SAAADI. The ends were cut back, 7 bases at V and 0 bases at J, with 10 bases in the middle. For the CDR3, the DNA is TGCGCCAGCAAGGAACCTAGCTCCTATAATTCACCCCTCCACTTT. Translating it yields CASKEPSSYNSPLHF.

The J gene is TRBJ2-3, the V gene TRBV24-1, with D maybe TRBD1 (5 bases). CDR1 is KGHDR, CDR2 SFDVKD, per germline. This CDR3 contains 18 residues. V was clipped by 3 bases and J by 2 bases, with 20 bases between them. The CDR3 DNA follows: TGTGCCACCAGTGATGGGGTAGTGGGGCTGGGTGACACAGATACGCAGTATTTT. It is translated as CATSDGVVGLGDTDTQYF.

V is TRBV29-1 and J is TRBJ1-2; 7 nucleotides align to TRBD1. CDR1 is SQVTM and CDR2 is ANQGSEA in the germline V gene. The CDR3 runs to 14 residues. The junction had 8 bases not matched to a gene; V was cut back by 3 bases and J by 4 bases. Here the CDR3 DNA reads TGCAGCGTTGAGAATCGACAGGGATCCTATGGCTACACCTTC. Protein product: CSVENRQGSYGYTF.

The chain carries TRBV2 and TRBJ2-7; 7 bases line up with TRBD2. After removal of 1 base from V and 2 bases from J, the junction contained 5 bases not matched to a gene. The CDR3 has 15 residues. Germline CDR1 SNHLY, CDR2 FYNNEI. The CDR3 spells CASSEGQGGTYEQYF. The CDR3 bases are TGTGCCAGCAGTGAAGGGCAGGGAGGGACCTACGAGCAGTACTTC.

The V gene is TRBV7-8, the J gene TRBJ1-5; D is undetermined. Trimming removed 0 bases at V and 3 bases at J, with 12 bases between. The CDR3 is made up of 16 amino acids. Germline CDR1 is SGHVS and CDR2 is FQNEAQ. The DNA of the CDR3 is TGTGCCAGCAGCTTAGCGTCGAGGGCGTCCAATCAGCCCCAGCATTTT. It translates to CASSLASRASNQPQHF.

This clone counts as medium-sized. J is TRBJ2-7 and V is TRBV1; TRBD2, the table's D call, was not compared with the DNA. TRBV1 has pseudogene status. The CDR3 spans 16 residues. This CDR3 reads CTSSQDSLAPSYEQYF. CDR3 coding DNA: TGCACCAGCAGCCAAGATTCGCTAGCGCCTTCCTACGAGCAGTACTTC.

The V call is TRBV30, the J call TRBJ2-5; 10 bases are shared with TRBD1. The CDR3 loop spans 16 amino acids. The junction had 10 bases not matched to a gene; V was cut back by 2 bases and J by 4 bases. CDR1 and CDR2 from the germline V gene are GTSNPN and SVGIG (reference sequence). The CDR3 protein is CAWSPPGQGRRETQYF. CDR3 DNA: TGTGCCTGGAGTCCACCGGGACAGGGGCGAAGAGAGACCCAGTACTTC.

The rearrangement joins TRBV7-3 to TRBJ2-2; no definite D call. Trimming cost V 2 bases and J 1 base, with 23 bases left between them. The CDR3 loop spans 20 amino acids. Germline CDR1 reads SGHTA; CDR2 reads FQGTGA. The CDR3 spells CASSLAGFSWTLENTGELFF. CDR3 nucleotide sequence: TGTGCCAGCAGCTTAGCCGGTTTTTCTTGGACCTTAGAGAACACCGGGGAGCTGTTTTTT. The full variable domain, its missing parts supplied by reference TRBV7-3 and TRBJ2-2, is GAGVSQTPSNKVTEKGKYVELRCDPISGHTALYWYRQSLGQGPEFLIYFQGTGAADDSGLPNDRFFAVRPEGSVSTLKIQRTERGDSAVYLCASSLAGFSWTLENTGELFFGEGSRLTVL.

The V and J genes are TRBV28 and TRBJ2-3; D call uncertain. The CDR3 sequence is 13 residues long. Deletions cut 3 bases from V and 5 bases from J, with 9 bases between. CDR1 is MDHEN, CDR2 SYDVKM, per germline. CDR3 in amino acids: CASSFKSLDTQYF. CDR3 DNA: TGTGCCAGCAGTTTCAAGTCGTTAGATACGCAGTATTTT. The full variable domain, rest sourced from reference TRBV28 and TRBJ2-3, is DVKVTQSSRYLVKRTGEKVFLECVQDMDHENMFWYRQDPGLGLRLIYFSYDVKMKEKGDIPEGYSVSREKKERFSLILESASTNQTSMYLCASSFKSLDTQYFGPGTRLTVL.

The rearrangement joins TRBV6-5 to TRBJ1-3, with 8 bases matching TRBD1. This CDR3 contains 15 residues. Germline V gives CDR1 MNHEY, CDR2 SVGAGI. Trimming removed 2 bases from V and 4 bases from J; junction bases left unmatched: 4. CDR3 sequence reads: CASSYRGTGGNTIYF. CDR3 in DNA: TGTGCCAGCAGTTACCGGGGGACAGGCGGAAACACCATATATTTT.

J is TRBJ2-3 and V is TRBV24-1; 9 positions agree with TRBD2. Germline V lookup: CDR1 KGHDR, CDR2 SFDVKD. The CDR3 runs 17 residues. The V gene end was trimmed by 0 bases and the J gene end by 6 bases; junction bases not matched to a gene: 9. The CDR3: CATSDLGAGGLRDTQYF. The DNA for the CDR3 is TGTGCCACCAGTGATTTGGGGGCGGGAGGGTTACGGGATACGCAGTATTTT.

The gene calls are TRBV11-2 and TRBJ1-2; possible D gene TRBD1, 6 bases. V gave up 0 bases and J gave up 4 bases, with 15 bases separating them. CDR1 SGHAT and CDR2 FQNNGV come from the germline V gene. CDR3 length: 16 amino acids. The CDR3 region has the DNA TGTGCCAGCAGCTTAGATCTAGGGGGGCAGGCCTATGGCTACACCTTC. Translation: CASSLDLGGQAYGYTF. The full variable domain, in which reference TRBV11-2 and TRBJ1-2 provide the parts outside the CDR3, is EAGVAQSPRYKIIEKRQSVAFWCNPISGHATLYWYQQILGQGPKLLIQFQNNGVVDDSQLPKDRFSAERLKGVDSTLKIQPAKLEDSAVYLCASSLDLGGQAYGYTFGSGTRLTVV.

This clone was seen a few times. This CDR3 is CASSRVPRPQHF. In nucleotides, the CDR3 is TGTGCCAGCAGTAGGGTCCCGAGGCCCCAGCATTTT. The chain couples TRBV6-2 or TRBV6-3 to TRBJ1-5, with unresolved D. Germline lookup yields CDR1 MNHEY and CDR2 SVGEGT. The CDR3 length is 12 residues. Trimming removed 5 bases from V and 9 bases from J, with 11 bases in between.

This clone came up once. The V and J genes are TRBV30 and TRBJ2-5; a possible D gene is TRBD1 (6 bases). V was clipped by 1 base and J by 12 bases, with 15 bases between them. Per the germline V gene, CDR1 is GTSNPN and CDR2 is SVGIG (reference sequence). The CDR3 loop spans 12 amino acids. DNA of the CDR3: TGTGCCTGGAGTGCAGACCGGGACACCGAGTACTTC. Its protein product is CAWSADRDTEYF.

The J gene is TRBJ1-1, the V gene TRBV18; D gene uncertain. Trimming cost V 5 bases and J 6 bases, with 13 bases left between them. This CDR3 comprises 13 residues. Germline V gene sequence: CDR1 KGHSH, CDR2 LQKENI. The CDR3 coding sequence is TGTGCCAGCTCAAAAACACGAGAAGCTGAAGCTTTCTTT. It encodes CASSKTREAEAFF. The complete variable domain, with remaining parts taken from reference TRBV18 and TRBJ1-1, reads NAGVMQNPRHLVRRRGQEARLRCSPMKGHSHVYWYRQLPEEGLKFMVYLQKENIIDESGMPKERFSAEFPKEGPSILRIQQVVRGDSAAYFCASSKTREAEAFFGQGTRLTVV.

This chain connects TRBV30 to TRBJ2-3; the D is unclear. With 2 bases removed from V and 3 bases from J, the gap between germline ends came to 3 bases. The CDR3 consists of 11 residues. Germline loops: CDR1 GTSNPN, CDR2 SVGIG (reference sequence). DNA for the CDR3: TGTGCCTGGAGTCTAACAGATACGCAGTATTTT. This translates into CAWSLTDTQYF.

V is TRBV12-5 and J is TRBJ2-2; perhaps TRBD1 as D (6 bases). The CDR3 covers 17 residues. Germline CDR1 and CDR2: LGHNT and FRNRAP. Trimming removed 2 bases from V and 8 bases from J, with 21 bases in between. The CDR3 nucleotides are TGTGCTAGTGGTTTGATCCGGGGACACATAGCAATAGGGGAGCTGTTTTTT. Protein product: CASGLIRGHIAIGELFF.

This clone was seen once. This rearrangement joins TRBV28 to TRBJ1-2, with 7 positions matching TRBD1. Germline trimming cut 6 bases from V and 7 bases from J; bases unmatched to any gene: 8. From germline, CDR1 is MDHEN and CDR2 SYDVKM. CDR3 size: 13 residues. CDR3 DNA: TGTGCCAGCAGCACTACAGGGGCTGGTGGCTACACCTTC. It specifies CASSTTGAGGYTF.

The rearrangement uses TRBV27 and TRBJ1-1, with no clear D. Germline V lookup: CDR1 MNHEY, CDR2 SMNVEV (reference sequence). Trimming took 0 bases from V and 5 from J, leaving 10 bases between them. The CDR3 consists of 14 residues. In DNA, the CDR3 is TGTGCCAGCAGTTTATCCTTGATCTCAACTGAAGCTTTCTTT. This gives the protein CASSLSLISTEAFF.

The chain carries TRBV18 and TRBJ2-7; 8 positions agree with TRBD1. The ends lost 1 base at V and 2 bases at J; junction bases unmatched: 10. The CDR3 length is 17 residues. Germline-derived CDR1 and CDR2 are KGHSH and LQKENI. The CDR3 loop is CASSPLASGQVTYEQYF. CDR3 nucleotides: TGTGCCAGCTCACCACTCGCTTCGGGACAGGTAACCTACGAGCAGTACTTC.

The J gene is TRBJ1-2, the V gene TRBV6-5; D remains unclear. Looked up from germline, CDR1 is MNHEY and CDR2 is SVGAGI. Trimming removed 3 bases at V and 1 base at J, with 12 bases between. The CDR3 consists of 15 residues. CDR3 loop: CASSYDRHRNYGYTF. The CDR3 DNA is TGTGCCAGCAGTTATGATAGGCATCGTAACTATGGCTACACCTTC.

In its sample, this clone was seen once. This chain uses TRBV19 with TRBJ2-7; TRBD2 is a possible D gene (6 bases). Germline CDR1 is LNHDA and CDR2 is SQIVND (reference sequence). The CDR3 is 12 residues long. The germline V and J ends were trimmed by 8 bases and 7 bases, with 15 bases remaining between them. Here the CDR3 DNA reads TGTGCCAGTGCCGGAGGGCCGGGGGAGCAGTACTTC. Encoded protein: CASAGGPGEQYF.

The chain has TRBV27 and TRBJ1-2; D unclear. Germline V gene data show CDR1 as MNHEY and CDR2 as SMNVEV (reference sequence). The CDR3 contains 12 residues. The V and J ends lost 5 bases and 2 bases respectively, with 6 bases between them. The CDR3, as DNA: TGTGCCAGCAGTGCACGGAACTATGGCTACACCTTC. Amino acid sequence: CASSARNYGYTF.

V is TRBV5-1 and J is TRBJ1-2; 8 nucleotides align to TRBD1. The V segment lost 0 bases and the J segment 8 bases; nucleotides outside the gene matches: 9. Germline-derived CDR1 and CDR2 are SGHRS and YFSETQ. The CDR3 totals 15 residues. The chain's CDR3 is CASSLDRTGQEGYTF. In DNA, the CDR3 is TGCGCCAGCAGCTTGGATAGGACAGGGCAAGAGGGCTACACCTTC.

V usage is TRBV14 and J usage is TRBJ2-7; possible D gene TRBD2, 6 bases. CDR3 length equals 13 residues. The germline gives CDR1 SGHDN, CDR2 FVKESK. Trimming stripped 4 bases from V and 4 bases from J, with 11 bases between. In DNA, the CDR3 is TGTGCCAGCAGCCGATCCGGGGGATACGAGCAGTACTTC. Translating it yields CASSRSGGYEQYF.

Only a few counts were recorded for this clone. CDR3 region: CASSEVDRAPWGYTF. DNA of the CDR3: TGTGCCAGCAGTGAAGTGGACAGGGCGCCTTGGGGCTACACCTTC. The chain couples TRBV6-1 to TRBJ1-2; TRBD1 agrees at 8 bases. The CDR3 runs to 15 residues. CDR1 is MNHNS and CDR2 is SASEGT in the germline V gene. The V gene end was trimmed by 1 base and the J gene end by 8 bases; junction bases not matched to a gene: 9.